One TCR beta chain is described in this entry. Its antigen is as yet unknown. Clones were read by immunoSEQ multiplex PCR, and TCRdb kept only the in-frame ones, dropping some. The sample lists some 130,000 clones; about 90% were seen once. This sample is part of a study of T cell responses to AZD1222 COVID-19 vaccine. The CDR3 extends over 14 amino acids. The V and J ends lost 4 bases and 1 base respectively, with 10 bases between them. Germline V lookup: CDR1 SQVTM, CDR2 ANQGSEA. Study results and caveats: After two AZD1222 doses, spike-specific TCR breadth and depth rose versus day 0. Mapped onto spike, vaccine-associated CD4 TCRs spanned it and were dominant at 160-218 and 743-854. Donors were mostly white British, more females; clonal diversity possibly underestimated. Of the AZD1222 recipients, only six were seropositive at baseline.

Sequencing used peripheral blood, obtained on day 0 of AZD1222 vaccination. The clonotype comes from an adult in good health. J is TRBJ2-2 and V is TRBV29-1, with a tentative D call TRBD1 (6 bases). The CDR3 bases are TGCAGCGTTGTGCTGACAGGGAACACCGGGGAGCTGTTTTTT. Translation gives CSVVLTGNTGELFF.